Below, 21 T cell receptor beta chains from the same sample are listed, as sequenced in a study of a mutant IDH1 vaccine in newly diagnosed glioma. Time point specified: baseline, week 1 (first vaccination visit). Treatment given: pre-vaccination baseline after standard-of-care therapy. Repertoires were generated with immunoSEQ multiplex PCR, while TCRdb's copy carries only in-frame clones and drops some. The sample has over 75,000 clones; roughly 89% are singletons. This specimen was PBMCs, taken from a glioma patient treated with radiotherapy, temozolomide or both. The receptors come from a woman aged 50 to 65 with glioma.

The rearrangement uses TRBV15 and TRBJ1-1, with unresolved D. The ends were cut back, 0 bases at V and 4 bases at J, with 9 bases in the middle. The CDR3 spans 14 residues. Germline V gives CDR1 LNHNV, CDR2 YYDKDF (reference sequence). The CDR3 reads CATSRDPRVTEAFF. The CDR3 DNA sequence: TGTGCCACCAGCAGAGATCCGAGAGTCACTGAAGCTTTCTTT.

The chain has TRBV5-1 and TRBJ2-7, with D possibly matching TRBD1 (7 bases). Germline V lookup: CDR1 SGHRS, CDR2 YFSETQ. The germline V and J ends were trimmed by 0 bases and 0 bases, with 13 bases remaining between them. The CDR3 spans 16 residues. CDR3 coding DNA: TGCGCCAGCAGCTTGGGGGCAGGGGGGATCTCCTACGAGCAGTACTTC. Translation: CASSLGAGGISYEQYF.

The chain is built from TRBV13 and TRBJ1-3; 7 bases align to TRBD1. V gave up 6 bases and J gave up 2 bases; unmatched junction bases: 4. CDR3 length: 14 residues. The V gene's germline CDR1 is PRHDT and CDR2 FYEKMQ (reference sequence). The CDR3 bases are TGTGCCAGCAGTTACGACAGGGCTGGAAACACCATATATTTT. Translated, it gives CASSYDRAGNTIYF.

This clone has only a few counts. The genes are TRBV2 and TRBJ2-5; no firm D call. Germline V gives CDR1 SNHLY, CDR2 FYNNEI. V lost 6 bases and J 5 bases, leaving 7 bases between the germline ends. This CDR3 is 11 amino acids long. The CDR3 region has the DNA TGTGCCAGCAGCCGTCGGGAGACCCAGTACTTC. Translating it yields CASSRRETQYF. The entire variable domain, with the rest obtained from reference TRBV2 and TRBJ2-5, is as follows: EPEVTQTPSHQVTQMGQEVILRCVPISNHLYFYWYRQILGQKVEFLVSFYNNEISEKSEIFDDQFSVERPDGSNFTLKIRSTKLEDSAMYFCASSRRETQYFGPGTRLLVL.

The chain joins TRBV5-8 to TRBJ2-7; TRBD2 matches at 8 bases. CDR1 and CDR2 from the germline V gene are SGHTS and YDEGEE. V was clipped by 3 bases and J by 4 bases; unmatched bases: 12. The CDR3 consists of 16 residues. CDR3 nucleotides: TGTGCCAGCAGCTCCCGCCAGAGCGGGAGTTGGTACGAGCAGTACTTC. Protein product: CASSSRQSGSWYEQYF.

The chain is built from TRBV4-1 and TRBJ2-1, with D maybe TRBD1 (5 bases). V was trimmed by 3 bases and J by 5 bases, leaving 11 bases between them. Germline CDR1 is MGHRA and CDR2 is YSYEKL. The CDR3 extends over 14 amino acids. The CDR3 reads CASSQPGNNNEQFF. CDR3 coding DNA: TGCGCCAGCAGCCAGCCAGGGAATAACAATGAGCAGTTCTTC.

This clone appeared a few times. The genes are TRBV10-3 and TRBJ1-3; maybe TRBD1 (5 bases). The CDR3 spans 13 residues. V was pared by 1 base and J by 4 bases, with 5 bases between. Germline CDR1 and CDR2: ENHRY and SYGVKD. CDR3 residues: CAISEWTGNTIYF. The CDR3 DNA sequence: TGTGCCATCAGTGAGTGGACAGGAAACACCATATATTTT.

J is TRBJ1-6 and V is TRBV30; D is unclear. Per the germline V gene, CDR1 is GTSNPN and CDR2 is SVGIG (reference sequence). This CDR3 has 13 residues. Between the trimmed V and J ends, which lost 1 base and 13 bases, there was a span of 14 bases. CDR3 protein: CAWSEVGGNPLHF. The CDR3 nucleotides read TGTGCCTGGAGTGAGGTTGGAGGGAATCCCCTCCACTTT.

In nucleotides, the CDR3 is TGTGCCAGCAGTGTAAGGGGACTAGCGGGGGGGAATGAGCAGTTCTTC. It translates to CASSVRGLAGGNEQFF. V usage is TRBV2 and J usage is TRBJ2-1, with 16 bases fitting TRBD2. Germline CDR1 is SNHLY and CDR2 is FYNNEI. The CDR3 is 16 amino acids. V lost 4 bases to trimming and J lost 7 bases; unmatched junction nucleotides: 4. The whole variable domain, remainder taken from reference TRBV2 and TRBJ2-1, is EPEVTQTPSHQVTQMGQEVILRCVPISNHLYFYWYRQILGQKVEFLVSFYNNEISEKSEIFDDQFSVERPDGSNFTLKIRSTKLEDSAMYFCASSVRGLAGGNEQFFGPGTRLTVL.

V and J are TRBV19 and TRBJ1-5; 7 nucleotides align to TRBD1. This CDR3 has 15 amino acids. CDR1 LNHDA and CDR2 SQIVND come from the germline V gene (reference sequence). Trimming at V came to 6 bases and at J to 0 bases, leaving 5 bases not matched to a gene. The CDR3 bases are TGTGCCAGTAGCCTAGACAGGGCTAGCAATCAGCCCCAGCATTTT. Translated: CASSLDRASNQPQHF.

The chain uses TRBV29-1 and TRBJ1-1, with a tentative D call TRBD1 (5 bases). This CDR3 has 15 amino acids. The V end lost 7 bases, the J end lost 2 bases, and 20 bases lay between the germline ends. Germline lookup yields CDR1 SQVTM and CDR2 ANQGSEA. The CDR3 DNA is TGCAGCGCCCAGACAGTTGTATACGTAAACACTGAAGCTTTCTTT. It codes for CSAQTVVYVNTEAFF.

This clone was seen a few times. The CDR3 loop is CASSIAVGSLNTEAFF. The CDR3, as DNA: TGTGCCAGCAGCATCGCGGTGGGCTCCTTAAACACTGAAGCTTTCTTT. This rearrangement joins TRBV5-4 to TRBJ1-1; D is unresolved. V was shortened by 4 bases and J by 2 bases, with 18 bases between the two germline ends. Germline V gene lookup returns CDR1 SGHNT and CDR2 YYREEE (reference sequence). The CDR3 extends over 16 amino acids.

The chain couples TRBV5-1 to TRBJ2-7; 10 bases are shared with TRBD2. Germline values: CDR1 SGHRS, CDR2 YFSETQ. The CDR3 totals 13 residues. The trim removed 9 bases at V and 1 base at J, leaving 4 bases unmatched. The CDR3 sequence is CAKGLADSYEQYF. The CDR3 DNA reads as TGCGCCAAAGGACTAGCGGATTCCTACGAGCAGTACTTC. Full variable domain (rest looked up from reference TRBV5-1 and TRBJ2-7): KAGVTQTPRYLIKTRGQQVTLSCSPISGHRSVSWYQQTPGQGLQFLFEYFSETQRNKGNFPGRFSGRQFSNSRSEMNVSTLELGDSALYLCAKGLADSYEQYFGPGTRLTVT.

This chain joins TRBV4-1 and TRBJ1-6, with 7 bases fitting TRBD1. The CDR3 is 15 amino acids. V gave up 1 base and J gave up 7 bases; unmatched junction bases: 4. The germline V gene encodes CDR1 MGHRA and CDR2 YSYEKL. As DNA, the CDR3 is TGCGCCAGCAGCCAAGGTGGCAGGGGGAATTCACCCCTCCACTTT. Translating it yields CASSQGGRGNSPLHF.

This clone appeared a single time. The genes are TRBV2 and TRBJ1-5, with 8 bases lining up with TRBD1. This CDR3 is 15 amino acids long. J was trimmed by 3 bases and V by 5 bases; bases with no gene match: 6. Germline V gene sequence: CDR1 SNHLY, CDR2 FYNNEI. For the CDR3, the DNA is TGTGCCAGCAGTCCGGACAGGGCCAACAATCAGCCCCAGCATTTT. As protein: CASSPDRANNQPQHF.

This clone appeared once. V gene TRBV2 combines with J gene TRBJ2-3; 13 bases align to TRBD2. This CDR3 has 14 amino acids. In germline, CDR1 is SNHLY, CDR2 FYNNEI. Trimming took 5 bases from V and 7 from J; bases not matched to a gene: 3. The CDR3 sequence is CASSTSGRGHTQYF. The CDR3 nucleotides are TGTGCCAGCAGTACTAGCGGGAGGGGTCATACGCAGTATTTT. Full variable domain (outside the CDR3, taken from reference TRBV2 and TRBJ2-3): EPEVTQTPSHQVTQMGQEVILRCVPISNHLYFYWYRQILGQKVEFLVSFYNNEISEKSEIFDDQFSVERPDGSNFTLKIRSTKLEDSAMYFCASSTSGRGHTQYFGPGTRLTVL.

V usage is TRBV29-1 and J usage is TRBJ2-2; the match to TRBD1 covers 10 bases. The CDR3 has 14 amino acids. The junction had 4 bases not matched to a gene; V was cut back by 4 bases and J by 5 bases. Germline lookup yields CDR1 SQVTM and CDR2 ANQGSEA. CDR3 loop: CSVGRQGATGELFF. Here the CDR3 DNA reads TGCAGCGTTGGTCGACAGGGGGCGACCGGGGAGCTGTTTTTT.

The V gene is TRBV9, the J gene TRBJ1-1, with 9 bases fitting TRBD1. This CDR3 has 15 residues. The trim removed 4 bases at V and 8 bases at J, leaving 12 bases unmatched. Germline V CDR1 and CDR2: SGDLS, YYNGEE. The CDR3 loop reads CASSPVVAQGAEAFF. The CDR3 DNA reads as TGTGCCAGCAGCCCCGTAGTAGCACAGGGGGCAGAAGCTTTCTTT. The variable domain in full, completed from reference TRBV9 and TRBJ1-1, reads DSGVTQTPKHLITATGQRVTLRCSPRSGDLSVYWYQQSLDQGLQFLIQYYNGEERAKGNILERFSAQQFPDLHSELNLSSLELGDSALYFCASSPVVAQGAEAFFGQGTRLTVV.

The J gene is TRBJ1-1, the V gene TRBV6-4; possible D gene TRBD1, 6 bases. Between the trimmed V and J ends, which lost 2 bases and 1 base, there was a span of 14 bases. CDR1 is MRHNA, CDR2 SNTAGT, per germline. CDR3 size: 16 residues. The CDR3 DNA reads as TGTGCCAGCAGTGACAACATAGGCAGGGGGAACACTGAAGCTTTCTTT. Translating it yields CASSDNIGRGNTEAFF.

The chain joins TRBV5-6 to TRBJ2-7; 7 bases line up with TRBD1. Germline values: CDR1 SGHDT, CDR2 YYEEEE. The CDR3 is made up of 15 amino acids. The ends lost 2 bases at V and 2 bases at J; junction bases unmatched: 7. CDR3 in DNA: TGTGCCAGCAGCTTACGTGCAGGGGGTCCCTACGAGCAGTACTTC. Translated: CASSLRAGGPYEQYF.

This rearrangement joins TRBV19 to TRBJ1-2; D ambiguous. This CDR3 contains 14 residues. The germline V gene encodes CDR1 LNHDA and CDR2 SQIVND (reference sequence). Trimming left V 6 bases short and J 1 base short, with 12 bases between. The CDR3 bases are TGTGCCAGTAGCCAGACGACGGTTAACTATGGCTACACCTTC. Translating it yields CASSQTTVNYGYTF.